This passage covers 29 T cell receptor beta chains from one sample sequenced in a study of shared clonotypes between healthy human individuals. CD45RO-negative, CCR7-selected cells formed the naive CD8 fraction, which excluded terminally differentiated effector memory CD45RA+ cells. TCRdb's table, derived via immunoSEQ multiplex PCR, lists solely in-frame clones and lacks some. The repertoire holds about 2,100,000 clones, with approximately 94% as singletons. Sequenced: naive CD8+ T cells from PBMCs. The receptors were sampled from a man between 18 and 29 years old in good health. Some clones in this sample may be carry-over from other donors' samples.

V and J are TRBV13 and TRBJ2-1, with 9 bases aligning to TRBD2. This CDR3 spans 17 amino acids. V trimming: 5 bases; J trimming: 7 bases; junction bases outside the gene matches: 15. CDR1 PRHDT and CDR2 FYEKMQ come from the germline V gene (reference sequence). The CDR3 nucleotides are TGTGCCAGCAGCGCCCCGGGGCGGGAGGGCCTAAGGAATGAGCAGTTCTTC. Encoded protein: CASSAPGREGLRNEQFF.

The chain has TRBV6-4 and TRBJ2-3, with a tentative D call TRBD2 (5 bases). The CDR3 runs 15 residues. Looked up from germline, CDR1 is MRHNA and CDR2 is SNTAGT. Deletions cut 4 bases from V and 3 bases from J, with 14 bases between. CDR3 amino acids: CASSGEERRTDTQYF. For the CDR3, the DNA is TGTGCCAGCAGTGGGGAAGAGCGGAGGACAGATACGCAGTATTTT.

This sequence joins TRBV4-1 and TRBJ1-1; 7 nucleotides match TRBD1. Trimming took 4 bases from V and 7 from J; bases not matched to a gene: 9. The CDR3 is 14 amino acids. CDR1 is MGHRA and CDR2 is YSYEKL in the germline V gene. The CDR3 spells CASSLRDSFFEAFF. The CDR3 nucleotides read TGCGCCAGCAGCCTGAGGGACAGTTTTTTTGAAGCTTTCTTT.

J is TRBJ1-3 and V is TRBV29-1; D gene uncertain. The CDR3 is made up of 14 amino acids. Looked up from germline, CDR1 is SQVTM and CDR2 is ANQGSEA. V was trimmed by 0 bases and J by 0 bases, leaving 6 bases between them. The CDR3 here is CSVEENRSGNTIYF. The DNA of the CDR3 is TGCAGCGTTGAAGAGAACCGCTCTGGAAACACCATATATTTT.

The chain couples TRBV4-3 to TRBJ1-2; D remains unclear. Per germline, CDR1 LGHNA and CDR2 YSLEER. The CDR3 has 13 amino acids. The ends were cut back, 0 bases at V and 5 bases at J, with 7 bases in the middle. For the CDR3, the DNA is TGCGCCAGCAGCCAAGACGGGGTATATGGCTACACCTTC. This codes for CASSQDGVYGYTF.

The chain links TRBV28 to TRBJ1-5; weak D call: TRBD1 (5 bases). The ends were cut back, 4 bases at V and 0 bases at J, with 10 bases in the middle. CDR3 size: 15 residues. Germline V gene data show CDR1 as MDHEN and CDR2 as SYDVKM. For the CDR3, the DNA is TGTGCCAGCAGTTCCGGACAATATAGCAATCAGCCCCAGCATTTT. It translates to CASSSGQYSNQPQHF.

As concerns this clone: Other DNA sequences in the same sample also yield this CDR3. V and J are TRBV29-1 and TRBJ2-7, with D perhaps TRBD1 or TRBD2 (5 bases each). Trimming removed 5 bases from V and 0 bases from J, with 8 bases in between. The CDR3 has 12 residues. Germline V gene lookup returns CDR1 SQVTM and CDR2 ANQGSEA. CDR3 residues: CSVWGSSYEQYF. In DNA form, the CDR3 reads TGCAGCGTTTGGGGGAGCTCCTACGAGCAGTACTTC.

This clone has only one observation. The rearrangement joins TRBV15 to TRBJ1-2; tentative D call: TRBD1 (5 bases). Germline CDR1 is LNHNV and CDR2 is YYDKDF (reference sequence). The CDR3 is 14 residues long. Deletions cut 5 bases from V and 6 bases from J, with 16 bases between. The CDR3 sequence: CATSSLVGGDGYTF. For the CDR3, the DNA is TGTGCCACCAGCTCCCTTGTTGGGGGTGATGGCTACACCTTC.

This chain uses TRBV6-8 with TRBJ2-7; D gene uncertain. Between the trimmed V and J ends, which lost 5 bases and 5 bases, there was a span of 19 bases. The CDR3 runs 15 residues. Germline CDR1 and CDR2: MNHGY and SAAAGT. CDR3 DNA sequence: TGTGCCAGCAGTACCCCCCTACGGGCCCTCCACGAGCAGTACTTC. Its protein product is CASSTPLRALHEQYF.

In nucleotides, the CDR3 is TGTGCCACCTGGGGAAGCGAGGAACCCTACGAGCAGTACTTC. As protein: CATWGSEEPYEQYF. The chain carries TRBV2 and TRBJ2-7; D is unresolved. The germline CDR1 and CDR2 sequences are SNHLY and FYNNEI. The V gene lost 10 bases and the J gene lost 2 bases, with 18 bases spanning the gap. The CDR3 has 14 amino acids.

In its sample, this clone was seen once. The CDR3 DNA is TGTGCCAGCAGTACTGGCAGTTCGGGTTTAGAGACCCAGTACTTC. Amino acids: CASSTGSSGLETQYF. This rearrangement joins TRBV11-3 to TRBJ2-5; D gene uncertain. Germline assignment: CDR1 SGHNT and CDR2 YENEEA. Trimming stripped 6 bases from V and 4 bases from J, with 18 bases between. CDR3 length equals 15 residues. Drawing the rest from reference TRBV11-3 and TRBJ2-5, the complete variable domain is EAGVVQSPRYKIIEKKQPVAFWCNPISGHNTLYWYLQNLGQGPELLIRYENEEAVDDSQLPKDRFSAERLKGVDSTLKIQPAELGDSAVYLCASSTGSSGLETQYFGPGTRLLVL.

This clone is a singleton in its sample. The chain couples TRBV5-1 to TRBJ2-1; D is undetermined. From germline, CDR1 is SGHRS and CDR2 YFSETQ. The V end lost 0 bases, the J end lost 16 bases, and 2 bases lay between the germline ends. The CDR3 consists of 8 residues. The CDR3 nucleotides read TGCGCCAGCAGCTTGGTATTCTTC. This sequence encodes CASSLVFF.

This chain joins TRBV2 and TRBJ2-2; no definite D call. The germline CDR1 and CDR2 sequences are SNHLY and FYNNEI. The CDR3 has 13 amino acids. The V end was cut by 7 bases, the J end by 3 bases, with 9 bases between. CDR3 amino acids: CASTWIDTGELFF. CDR3 nucleotide sequence: TGTGCCAGCACCTGGATTGACACCGGGGAGCTGTTTTTT.

The chain recombines TRBV5-4 with TRBJ2-7; D unclear. Germline values: CDR1 SGHNT, CDR2 YYREEE (reference sequence). CDR3 size: 14 residues. Trimming removed 1 base from V and 0 bases from J, with 8 bases in between. CDR3 sequence reads: CASSLMGSSYEQYF. CDR3 DNA sequence: TGTGCCAGCAGCTTGATGGGCAGCTCCTACGAGCAGTACTTC.

This clone appeared once. The chain uses TRBV4-1 and TRBJ2-1; 15 bases match TRBD2. V was clipped by 4 bases and J by 7 bases; unmatched bases: 5. This CDR3 is 16 amino acids long. Germline values: CDR1 MGHRA, CDR2 YSYEKL. CDR3 sequence reads: CASSRVGLAGGNEQFF. The CDR3 DNA sequence: TGCGCCAGCAGCCGAGTAGGACTAGCGGGAGGGAATGAGCAGTTCTTC.

The V and J genes are TRBV4-1 and TRBJ2-7; the match to TRBD2 covers 15 bases. CDR1 and CDR2 (germline): MGHRA, YSYEKL. V shed 1 base and J 7 bases; nucleotides not matched to a gene: 5. The CDR3 has 16 amino acids. As DNA, the CDR3 is TGCGCCAGCAGCCAAGGGGGACTAGCGGGAGGAAGGGAGCAGTACTTC. Residues: CASSQGGLAGGREQYF.

This clone appeared a single time. The chain couples TRBV15 to TRBJ1-5, with D uncertain. The CDR3 is made up of 14 amino acids. The germline V gene encodes CDR1 LNHNV and CDR2 YYDKDF (reference sequence). The V and J ends lost 0 bases and 9 bases respectively, with 12 bases between them. CDR3 protein: CATSRDLALRPQHF. The CDR3 DNA reads TGTGCCACCAGCAGAGATCTTGCCCTTAGGCCCCAGCATTTT.

The rearrangement links TRBV5-1 to TRBJ1-4; possible D gene TRBD1, 5 bases. Germline V gene sequence: CDR1 SGHRS, CDR2 YFSETQ. This CDR3 is 17 amino acids long. The V gene lost 1 base and the J gene lost 4 bases, with 17 bases spanning the gap. The CDR3 nucleotides are TGCGCCAGCAGCTTGTATCGGGAGGGGCGTGTTAATGAAAAACTGTTTTTT. Protein sequence: CASSLYREGRVNEKLFF.

As regards this clone: The same CDR3 also results from other DNA sequences found in this sample. The V call is TRBV19, the J call TRBJ2-1; weak D call: TRBD2 (6 bases). The CDR3 contains 12 residues. CDR1 LNHDA and CDR2 SQIVND come from the germline V gene (reference sequence). V lost 5 bases and J 4 bases, leaving 6 bases between the germline ends. The DNA of the CDR3 is TGTGCCAGTAGTGGGACTTACAATGAGCAGTTCTTC. Translated, it gives CASSGTYNEQFF. The variable domain in full, with the rest retrieved from reference TRBV19 and TRBJ2-1, is DGGITQSPKYLFRKEGQNVTLSCEQNLNHDAMYWYRQDPGQGLRLIYYSQIVNDFQKGDIAEGYSVSREKKESFPLTVTSAQKNPTAFYLCASSGTYNEQFFGPGTRLTVL.

This sequence joins TRBV15 and TRBJ2-3; D perhaps matches TRBD1 (6 bases). V lost 9 bases, J lost 2 bases, and 24 bases lay in between. From germline, CDR1 is LNHNV and CDR2 YYDKDF (reference sequence). This CDR3 is 17 amino acids long. CDR3 sequence (DNA): TGTGCCACAAGCTCGAGTAGACAGGCCCCCCACACAGATACGCAGTATTTT. Translated, it gives CATSSSRQAPHTDTQYF.

This clone was seen only once. V usage is TRBV5-1 and J usage is TRBJ2-7; 8 nucleotides match TRBD1. Germline trimming cut 2 bases from V and 4 bases from J; bases unmatched to any gene: 5. Germline CDR1 is SGHRS and CDR2 is YFSETQ. This CDR3 has 14 amino acids. For the CDR3, the DNA is TGCGCCAGCAGCTTCTCCAGGGGGCGTTACGAGCAGTACTTC. The encoded protein is CASSFSRGRYEQYF.

The V gene is TRBV5-1, the J gene TRBJ2-1; either TRBD1 or TRBD2 may fit D (5 bases each). V was pared by 0 bases and J by 0 bases, with 10 bases between. CDR1 is SGHRS and CDR2 is YFSETQ in the germline V gene. The CDR3 covers 16 residues. DNA for the CDR3: TGCGCCAGCAGCTTGGCTCGGGACCACTCCTACAATGAGCAGTTCTTC. This gives the protein CASSLARDHSYNEQFF.

This clone was counted between two and nine times. This chain uses TRBV20-1 with TRBJ1-1, with D hard to call. The CDR3 sequence is 11 residues long. Looked up from germline, CDR1 is DFQATT and CDR2 is SNEGSKA (reference sequence). The V and J ends lost 4 bases and 5 bases respectively, with 8 bases between them. This CDR3 reads CSATHDTEAFF. The CDR3 bases are TGCAGTGCTACCCATGATACTGAAGCTTTCTTT.

The chain combines TRBV10-3 with TRBJ2-7; a possible D gene is TRBD2 (6 bases). Deletions cut 0 bases from V and 5 bases from J, with 26 bases between. CDR1 and CDR2 from the germline V gene are ENHRY and SYGVKD. The CDR3 covers 19 residues. The CDR3 loop reads CAISESGGLPRGASHEQYF. In DNA, the CDR3 is TGTGCCATCAGTGAGTCGGGGGGTCTTCCGCGGGGCGCATCGCACGAGCAGTACTTC.

This CDR3 reads CASSQERGKPQHF. CDR3 sequence (DNA): TGCGCCAGCAGCCAAGAAAGGGGAAAGCCCCAGCATTTT. The chain carries TRBV4-3 and TRBJ1-5; weak D call: TRBD1 (5 bases). Germline V gives CDR1 LGHNA, CDR2 YSLEER. This CDR3 has 13 amino acids. V was cut by 0 bases and J by 8 bases, with 8 bases left in between.

The chain couples TRBV2 to TRBJ2-1, with unresolved D. Germline V CDR1 and CDR2: SNHLY, FYNNEI. Trimming removed 6 bases at V and 7 bases at J, with 7 bases between. This CDR3 contains 11 residues. The CDR3 DNA reads as TGTGCCAGCAGATCTGGAAATGAGCAGTTCTTC. This translates into CASRSGNEQFF.

Turning to this clone: Other DNA sequences from this sample encode an identical CDR3 as well. The CDR3 region is CASSSPGGYGYTF. For the CDR3, the DNA is TGTGCCAGCAGTTCACCCGGGGGCTATGGCTACACCTTC. The chain carries TRBV27 and TRBJ1-2; weak D call: TRBD1 (5 bases). Germline lookup yields CDR1 MNHEY and CDR2 SMNVEV (reference sequence). With 4 bases removed from V and 4 bases from J, the gap between germline ends came to 10 bases. CDR3 length: 13 residues.

The V and J genes are TRBV27 and TRBJ2-7; 7 bases fit TRBD1. The CDR3 totals 15 residues. J gave up 0 bases and V 4 bases, and 6 bases lay outside the gene matches. Germline CDR1 reads MNHEY; CDR2 reads SMNVEV (reference sequence). The CDR3 DNA sequence: TGTGCCAGCAGTTCACAGGGGATGGGCTCCTACGAGCAGTACTTC. It encodes CASSSQGMGSYEQYF.

The rearrangement joins TRBV19 to TRBJ2-1, with TRBD2 identical over 10 bases. The CDR3 consists of 15 residues. Germline V lookup: CDR1 LNHDA, CDR2 SQIVND (reference sequence). J gave up 9 bases and V 1 base, and 6 bases lay outside the gene matches. CDR3 sequence (DNA): TGTGCCAGTAGTATAGTAGCGGGAGGTGGGGTTGAGCAGTTCTTC. Amino acids: CASSIVAGGGVEQFF. The complete variable domain, with remaining parts taken from reference TRBV19 and TRBJ2-1, reads DGGITQSPKYLFRKEGQNVTLSCEQNLNHDAMYWYRQDPGQGLRLIYYSQIVNDFQKGDIAEGYSVSREKKESFPLTVTSAQKNPTAFYLCASSIVAGGGVEQFFGPGTRLTVL.